Shown below are 20 T cell receptor beta chains from a single sample sequenced in a study of shared clonotypes between healthy human individuals. Produced via immunoSEQ multiplex PCR; TCRdb's table is partial and in-frame only. This sample yields 1.5 million to 2.5 million clones, of which about 94% are seen a single time; approximately 1.2% belongs to the top ten. Terminally differentiated effector memory CD45RA+ cells were excluded from the naive CD8 cells, which were CD45RO-negative and positively selected for CCR7. The material sequenced was naive CD8+ T cells sorted from blood. These receptors all come from a man younger than 35 in good health.

J is TRBJ2-7 and V is TRBV11-2; 9 bases align to TRBD2. The CDR3 contains 16 residues. V lost 7 bases and J lost 3; bases outside the gene matches: 13. Germline V gene lookup returns CDR1 SGHAT and CDR2 FQNNGV. The CDR3 sequence is CASTYSAASGNYEQYF. CDR3 sequence (DNA): TGTGCCAGCACCTATAGTGCTGCTAGCGGGAACTACGAGCAGTACTTC.

The rearrangement links TRBV29-1 to TRBJ2-7; perhaps TRBD2 as D (5 bases). Germline CDR1 SQVTM, CDR2 ANQGSEA. The V end was cut by 4 bases, the J end by 3 bases, with 13 bases between. This CDR3 spans 13 amino acids. The CDR3 sequence: CSVADVGIYEQYF. Written as DNA, the CDR3 is TGCAGCGTTGCCGACGTCGGGATCTACGAGCAGTACTTC.

This clone was detected once. Other DNA sequences in this sample translate to the same CDR3. The chain links TRBV27 to TRBJ1-5, with no clear D. Germline loops: CDR1 MNHEY, CDR2 SMNVEV (reference sequence). This CDR3 comprises 14 residues. The V end lost 5 bases, the J end lost 1 base, and 9 bases lay between the germline ends. CDR3 in amino acids: CASSPRESNQPQHF. CDR3 DNA: TGTGCCAGCAGTCCTCGGGAGAGCAATCAGCCCCAGCATTTT.

V gene TRBV11-3 combines with J gene TRBJ2-3; TRBD2 might be the D (5 bases). The V gene lost 0 bases and the J gene lost 5 bases, with 9 bases spanning the gap. The length of the CDR3 is 14 residues. The germline CDR1 and CDR2 sequences are SGHNT and YENEEA. CDR3 sequence reads: CASSLDRGLDTQYF. CDR3 bases: TGTGCCAGCAGCTTAGACCGCGGGCTAGATACGCAGTATTTT. Looking up the rest from reference TRBV11-3 and TRBJ2-3 gives the full variable domain: EAGVVQSPRYKIIEKKQPVAFWCNPISGHNTLYWYLQNLGQGPELLIRYENEEAVDDSQLPKDRFSAERLKGVDSTLKIQPAELGDSAVYLCASSLDRGLDTQYFGPGTRLTVL.

Remarks on this clone: At the DNA level, this CDR3 is encoded by other sequences in the same sample as well. The chain employs TRBV13 and TRBJ2-3; no clear D gene. Trimming stripped 5 bases from V and 0 bases from J, with 3 bases between. The CDR3 sequence is 12 residues long. CDR1 and CDR2 from the germline V gene are PRHDT and FYEKMQ (reference sequence). CDR3: CASSTSTDTQYF. The CDR3 DNA sequence: TGTGCCAGCAGCACTAGCACAGATACGCAGTATTTT.

This clone has only a few counts. Within the sample, other DNA sequences also encode this same CDR3. The gene calls are TRBV27 and TRBJ2-2, with D perhaps TRBD1 (6 bases). In germline, CDR1 is MNHEY, CDR2 SMNVEV (reference sequence). V shed 4 bases and J shed 2 bases, with 11 bases lying between them. The CDR3 has 15 residues. This CDR3 reads CASSSDRLNTGELFF. CDR3 coding DNA: TGTGCCAGCAGTTCGGACAGACTAAACACCGGGGAGCTGTTTTTT.

With regard to this clone: Other DNA sequences in this specimen translate into the identical CDR3. The CDR3 loop is CAISEPGTASYEQYF. The CDR3 DNA sequence: TGTGCCATCAGTGAGCCTGGGACAGCCTCCTACGAGCAGTACTTC. V usage is TRBV10-3 and J usage is TRBJ2-7, with 7 nucleotides matching TRBD1. Germline V gene sequence: CDR1 ENHRY, CDR2 SYGVKD. J gave up 0 bases and V 2 bases, and 4 bases lay outside the gene matches. There are 15 residues in the CDR3.

The rearrangement links TRBV15 to TRBJ2-7; TRBD2 is a possible D gene (6 bases). This CDR3 comprises 14 residues. V shed 3 bases and J shed 12 bases, with 21 bases lying between them. Germline lookup yields CDR1 LNHNV and CDR2 YYDKDF (reference sequence). The CDR3 coding sequence is TGTGCCACCAGCAGCGCCCGGGACTTACCGGTCCGGTACTTC. Translating it yields CATSSARDLPVRYF.

The chain joins TRBV9 to TRBJ2-5; 8 nucleotides agree with TRBD1. Germline-derived CDR1 and CDR2 are SGDLS and YYNGEE. The CDR3 contains 15 residues. The V gene end was trimmed by 3 bases and the J gene end by 5 bases; junction bases not matched to a gene: 9. The DNA of the CDR3 is TGTGCCAGCAGCGGTTCAGGGGGCAGTGGGGAGACCCAGTACTTC. Translated: CASSGSGGSGETQYF.

The rearrangement joins TRBV4-1 to TRBJ2-1; no clear D gene. In germline, CDR1 is MGHRA, CDR2 YSYEKL. V was shortened by 3 bases and J by 10 bases, with 13 bases between the two germline ends. The CDR3 length is 13 residues. The CDR3 here is CASSQGIADEQFF. Written as DNA, the CDR3 is TGCGCCAGCAGCCAGGGTATAGCTGACGAGCAGTTCTTC.

Concerning this clone itself: Mismatch with germline at one junction end may stem from a read error. The rearrangement links TRBV7-7 to TRBJ2-7, with TRBD1 identical over 8 bases. The CDR3 runs 14 residues. Germline CDR1 and CDR2: SSHAT and FNYEAQ (reference sequence). The CDR3 reads CASSIGQGAYEQYF. CDR3 DNA: TGTGCTAGCAGCATAGGACAGGGTGCCTACGAGCAGTACTTC. Complete variable domain (other parts from reference TRBV7-7 and TRBJ2-7): GAGVSQSPRYKVTKRGQDVTLRCDPISSHATLYWYQQALGQGPEFLTYFNYEAQPDKSGLPSDRFSAERPEGSISTLTIQRTEQRDSAMYRCASSIGQGAYEQYFGPGTRLTVT.

Only one count was recorded for this clone. One end of the junction is discordant with germline, which a read error may explain. The CDR3 nucleotides are TGTGCCAGCAGCGAAGACAGGGTAGAGCGAGCTTTCTTT. It is translated as CASSEDRVERAFF. V and J are TRBV2 and TRBJ1-1; 7 nucleotides match TRBD1. CDR3 length: 13 amino acids. CDR1 is SNHLY, CDR2 FYNNEI, per germline.

The chain carries TRBV19 and TRBJ1-1; 7 nucleotides match TRBD1. The CDR3 is made up of 14 amino acids. J gave up 6 bases and V 5 bases, and 9 bases lay outside the gene matches. Looked up from germline, CDR1 is LNHDA and CDR2 is SQIVND (reference sequence). CDR3 DNA sequence: TGTGCCAGTAGTGAGACCAACAGGGGCCCTGAAGCTTTCTTT. This gives the protein CASSETNRGPEAFF.

The chain combines TRBV25-1 with TRBJ2-1; TRBD2 aligns across 9 bases. The CDR3 has 16 amino acids. Losses at the gene ends were 3 bases for V and 5 bases for J; bases not matched to a gene: 8. Germline CDR1 is MGHDK and CDR2 is SYGVNS. CDR3 residues: CASSDSREGLDNEQFF. The CDR3, as DNA: TGTGCCAGCAGTGATTCGCGGGAGGGCCTGGACAATGAGCAGTTCTTC.

This chain links TRBV2 with TRBJ1-5; D not resolved. With 0 bases removed from V and 5 bases from J, the gap between germline ends came to 5 bases. The germline CDR1 and CDR2 sequences are SNHLY and FYNNEI. This CDR3 is built from 13 residues. CDR3 bases: TGTGCCAGCAGTGAAGCCGCTGATCAGCCCCAGCATTTT. Translation gives CASSEAADQPQHF.

The CDR3 here is CASSREDGYYGYTF. CDR3 in DNA: TGTGCCAGCAGCAGGGAGGACGGGTACTATGGCTACACCTTC. This chain joins TRBV5-5 and TRBJ1-2; D is undetermined. The V gene's germline CDR1 is SGHKS and CDR2 YYEKEE (reference sequence). V shed 4 bases and J shed 3 bases, with 13 bases lying between them. This CDR3 has 14 amino acids.

This chain joins TRBV5-3 and TRBJ1-5; D is perhaps TRBD1 (5 bases). TRBV5-3 carries the ORF label, with uncertain function. V lost 4 bases and J lost 4, with 15 bases in between. The CDR3 has 15 residues. CDR3 DNA sequence: TGTGCCAGAAGCCCTGAAGGGGCCCTTAATCAGCCCCAGCATTTT. It specifies CARSPEGALNQPQHF.

The chain is built from TRBV7-9 and TRBJ2-5; no definite D call. The germline gives CDR1 SEHNR, CDR2 FQNEAQ (reference sequence). CDR3 length: 13 residues. Deletions cut 9 bases from V and 3 bases from J, with 14 bases between. CDR3 protein: CASGMSIEETQYF. DNA of the CDR3: TGTGCCAGTGGTATGTCAATAGAAGAGACCCAGTACTTC.

The rearrangement joins TRBV29-1 to TRBJ1-2; 11 nucleotides match TRBD1. The CDR3 extends over 16 amino acids. Trimming removed 1 base from V and 4 bases from J; junction bases left unmatched: 8. CDR1 and CDR2 (germline): SQVTM, ANQGSEA. CDR3 coding DNA: TGCAGCGTTGAAGGCGGGGGACAGGGGGATAGCTATGGCTACACCTTC. As protein: CSVEGGGQGDSYGYTF.

This clone occurred once. The CDR3 loop reads CASSPDVTYEQYF. Here the CDR3 DNA reads TGTGCCAGCAGCCCGGACGTAACCTACGAGCAGTACTTC. The chain is built from TRBV5-5 and TRBJ2-7; D not resolved. V was cut by 4 bases and J by 2 bases, with 10 bases left in between. The CDR3 has 13 amino acids. CDR1 is SGHKS, CDR2 YYEKEE, per germline (reference sequence).